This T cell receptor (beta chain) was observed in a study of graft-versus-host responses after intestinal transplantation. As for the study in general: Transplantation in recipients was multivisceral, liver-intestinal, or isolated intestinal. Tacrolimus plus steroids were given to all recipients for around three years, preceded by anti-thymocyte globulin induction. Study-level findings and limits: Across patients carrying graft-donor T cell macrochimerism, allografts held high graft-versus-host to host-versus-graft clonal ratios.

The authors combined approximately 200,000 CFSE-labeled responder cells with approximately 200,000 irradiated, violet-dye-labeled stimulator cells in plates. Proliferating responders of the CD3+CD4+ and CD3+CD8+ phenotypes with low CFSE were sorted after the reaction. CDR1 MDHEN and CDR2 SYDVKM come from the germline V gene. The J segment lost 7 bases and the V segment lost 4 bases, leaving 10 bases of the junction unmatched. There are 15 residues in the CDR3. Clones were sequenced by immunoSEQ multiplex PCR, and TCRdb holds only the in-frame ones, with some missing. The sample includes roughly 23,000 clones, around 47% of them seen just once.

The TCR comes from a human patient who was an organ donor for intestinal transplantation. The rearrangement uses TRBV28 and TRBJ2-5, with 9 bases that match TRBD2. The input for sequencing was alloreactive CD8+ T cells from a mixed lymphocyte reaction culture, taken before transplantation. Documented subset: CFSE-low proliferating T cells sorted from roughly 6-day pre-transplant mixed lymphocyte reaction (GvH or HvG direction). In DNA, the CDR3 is TGTGCCAGCAGTTACCCAATAGCGGGAGTGGGGACCCAGTACTTC. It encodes CASSYPIAGVGTQYF.